One sample yielded the 27 T cell receptor beta chains listed below, sequenced in a study of blood T cell repertoires in COVID-19. The table came from immunoSEQ multiplex PCR; TCRdb's copy has only in-frame clones and leaves some out. The table has some 110,000 clones, roughly 80% seen once; the top ten hold about 2.2%. The material sequenced was peripheral blood. These receptor sequences come from a man younger than 45 with acute or convalescent COVID-19.

This sequence joins TRBV6-1 and TRBJ1-5; D is possibly TRBD1 (6 bases). CDR1 MNHNS and CDR2 SASEGT come from the germline V gene. The CDR3 sequence is 14 residues long. With 1 base removed from V and 5 bases from J, the gap between germline ends came to 9 bases. CDR3 sequence reads: CASSEDWGHQPQHF. The CDR3 DNA reads TGTGCCAGCAGTGAAGATTGGGGGCATCAGCCCCAGCATTTT.

This chain uses TRBV23-1 with TRBJ1-6; D is unresolved. TRBV23-1 is an ORF, with its function uncertain. Trimming shortened V by 0 bases and J by 9 bases, and 12 bases separated the two germline ends. The CDR3 is 15 amino acids. The CDR3 coding sequence is TGCGCCAGCAGTCAATCGGTGGAGGGTCGTTCACCCCTCCACTTT. Residues: CASSQSVEGRSPLHF.

The chain uses TRBV7-9 and TRBJ2-3, with 11 positions matching TRBD2. This CDR3 is built from 13 residues. CDR1 is SEHNR and CDR2 is FQNEAQ in the germline V gene (reference sequence). The trim removed 11 bases at V and 2 bases at J, leaving 3 bases unmatched. CDR3 residues: CAETSGATDTQYF. CDR3 coding DNA: TGTGCCGAGACTAGCGGGGCCACAGATACGCAGTATTTT. The whole variable domain, remainder taken from reference TRBV7-9 and TRBJ2-3, is DTGVSQNPRHKITKRGQNVTFRCDPISEHNRLYWYRQTLGQGPEFLTYFQNEAQLEKSRLLSDRFSAERPKGSFSTLEIQRTEQGDSAMYLCAETSGATDTQYFGPGTRLTVL.

In this sample, this clone turned up a few times. The J gene is TRBJ1-2, the V gene TRBV6-1; D gene unclear. The germline CDR1 and CDR2 sequences are MNHNS and SASEGT. The CDR3 runs to 16 residues. V lost 0 bases and J lost 6, with 17 bases in between. The CDR3 nucleotides are TGTGCCAGCAGTGAAGCGCGGGAGGCAGTTCAGAATGGCTACACCTTC. Translated: CASSEAREAVQNGYTF.

In this sample, this clone turned up a few times. The gene calls are TRBV7-2 and TRBJ2-7; 7 bases are shared with TRBD2. V lost 3 bases and J lost 3; bases outside the gene matches: 8. CDR3 length: 15 residues. Per germline, CDR1 SGHTA and CDR2 FQGNSA. CDR3: CASSFPLTGGYEQYF. CDR3 DNA: TGTGCCAGCAGCTTCCCCCTGACGGGGGGCTACGAGCAGTACTTC.

The chain's CDR3 is CASSPQANTEAFF. The DNA for the CDR3 is TGTGCCAGCAGTCCTCAGGCGAACACTGAAGCTTTCTTT. The chain carries TRBV6-5 and TRBJ1-1; D is ambiguous. V was cut by 5 bases and J by 1 base, with 8 bases left in between. Germline V lookup: CDR1 MNHEY, CDR2 SVGAGI. This CDR3 contains 13 residues.

V usage is TRBV30 and J usage is TRBJ2-7, with 10 positions matching TRBD1. The CDR3 extends over 14 amino acids. The V gene end was trimmed by 0 bases and the J gene end by 10 bases; junction bases not matched to a gene: 9. Germline loops: CDR1 GTSNPN, CDR2 SVGIG (reference sequence). CDR3 nucleotide sequence: TGTGCCTGGAGTGTAAGGTCGACAGGGGGCCTCCAGTACGTC. Its translation: CAWSVRSTGGLQYV.

The CDR3 is CASGPRRDREYGYTF. CDR3 nucleotides: TGTGCTAGTGGACCTCGTCGGGACAGGGAGTATGGCTACACCTTC. J is TRBJ1-2 and V is TRBV12-5, with 9 bases identical to TRBD1. V lost 6 bases, J lost 5 bases, and 10 bases stayed unmatched. CDR3 size: 15 residues. Germline lookup yields CDR1 LGHNT and CDR2 FRNRAP. The variable domain in full, with the rest retrieved from reference TRBV12-5 and TRBJ1-2, is DARVTQTPRHKVTEMGQEVTMRCQPILGHNTVFWYRQTMMQGLELLAYFRNRAPLDDSGMPKDRFSAEMPDATLATLKIQPSEPRDSAVYFCASGPRRDREYGYTFGSGTRLTVV.

The J gene is TRBJ2-7, the V gene TRBV19; possible D gene TRBD2, 7 bases. With 4 bases removed from V and 0 bases from J, the gap between germline ends came to 13 bases. The CDR3 is made up of 15 amino acids. Per the germline V gene, CDR1 is LNHDA and CDR2 is SQIVND (reference sequence). CDR3 DNA sequence: TGTGCCAGTAGTAAGAACAGGGAGGGCTCCTACGAGCAGTACTTC. This translates into CASSKNREGSYEQYF. The full variable domain, its missing parts supplied by reference TRBV19 and TRBJ2-7, is DGGITQSPKYLFRKEGQNVTLSCEQNLNHDAMYWYRQDPGQGLRLIYYSQIVNDFQKGDIAEGYSVSREKKESFPLTVTSAQKNPTAFYLCASSKNREGSYEQYFGPGTRLTVT.

The CDR3 here is CASSLEGQGMYV. The CDR3 DNA reads TGTGCCAGCAGCTTAGAGGGACAGGGGATGTACGTC. V and J are TRBV7-9 and TRBJ2-7; 10 nucleotides agree with TRBD1. This CDR3 is built from 12 residues. Germline CDR1 and CDR2: SEHNR and FQNEAQ (reference sequence). Trimming took 1 base from V and 12 from J; bases not matched to a gene: 3.

In DNA, the CDR3 is TGTGCCAGCAGTAAAAACTCGAGAGATACGCAGTATTTT. It specifies CASSKNSRDTQYF. The chain has TRBV25-1 and TRBJ2-3; unclear D gene. The germline V gene encodes CDR1 MGHDK and CDR2 SYGVNS. V was trimmed by 5 bases and J by 5 bases, leaving 11 bases between them. CDR3 length: 13 residues.

In DNA, the CDR3 is TGTGCCAGCAGTCCGTACAGGGGGCCATACGAGCAGTACTTC. It translates to CASSPYRGPYEQYF. The chain has TRBV2 and TRBJ2-7, with TRBD1 matching over 9 bases. Germline trimming cut 5 bases from V and 4 bases from J; bases unmatched to any gene: 6. Germline lookup yields CDR1 SNHLY and CDR2 FYNNEI. The CDR3 spans 14 residues.

The chain combines TRBV13 with TRBJ2-7; 7 bases are shared with TRBD1. The CDR3 totals 14 residues. Trimming at V came to 4 bases and at J to 0 bases, leaving 3 bases not matched to a gene. Germline CDR1 PRHDT, CDR2 FYEKMQ (reference sequence). CDR3 in DNA: TGTGCCAGCAGCTCCAGGGGGAGCTCCTACGAGCAGTACTTC. Translation: CASSSRGSSYEQYF.

The rearrangement links TRBV10-3 to TRBJ2-7; the D gene is possibly TRBD1 (6 bases). The ends were cut back, 11 bases at V and 5 bases at J, with 34 bases in the middle. This CDR3 has 18 amino acids. Germline assignment: CDR1 ENHRY and CDR2 SYGVKD. The CDR3 is CAAISPPLTREEGDEQYF. The CDR3 DNA is TGTGCCGCCATCAGTCCCCCCCTAACAAGGGAAGAGGGGGACGAGCAGTACTTC.

CDR3 amino acids: CASSLAGGIYNEQFF. CDR3 sequence (DNA): TGTGCCAGCAGCTTAGCGGGGGGGATATACAATGAGCAGTTCTTC. The chain recombines TRBV5-6 with TRBJ2-1, with TRBD2 matching over 10 bases. Germline lookup yields CDR1 SGHDT and CDR2 YYEEEE. The CDR3 sequence is 15 residues long. Trimming removed 2 bases from V and 4 bases from J; junction bases left unmatched: 3.

This chain joins TRBV9 and TRBJ2-1, with 7 bases identical to TRBD2. V lost 4 bases to trimming and J lost 8 bases; unmatched junction nucleotides: 12. Germline-derived CDR1 and CDR2 are SGDLS and YYNGEE. The CDR3 is made up of 15 amino acids. DNA for the CDR3: TGTGCCAGCAGCTACCTGGGGGGGACTACCGATGAGCAGTTCTTC. As protein: CASSYLGGTTDEQFF.

The chain links TRBV6-5 to TRBJ2-5; D is uncertain. V was shortened by 7 bases and J by 1 base, with 10 bases between the two germline ends. The CDR3 loop spans 13 amino acids. Germline CDR1 reads MNHEY; CDR2 reads SVGAGI. The CDR3 DNA reads TGTGCCAGCAAAACAGTGACCCAAGAGACCCAGTACTTC. Translated: CASKTVTQETQYF.

CDR3 residues: CASSLGLALPHTDTQYF. As DNA, the CDR3 is TGTGCCAGCAGTTTGGGACTAGCCCTTCCACACACAGATACGCAGTATTTT. V gene TRBV27 combines with J gene TRBJ2-3; 9 nucleotides agree with TRBD2. Trimming removed 3 bases from V and 2 bases from J; junction bases left unmatched: 9. Germline V lookup: CDR1 MNHEY, CDR2 SMNVEV (reference sequence). The CDR3 is 17 amino acids.

The chain recombines TRBV7-9 with TRBJ2-1, with TRBD2 identical over 12 bases. The junction had 8 bases not matched to a gene; V was cut back by 0 bases and J by 8 bases. Looked up from germline, CDR1 is SEHNR and CDR2 is FQNEAQ (reference sequence). The CDR3 spans 17 residues. The CDR3 DNA follows: TGTGCCAGCAGCTTAGCCCTTTGGACTAGCGGGGTCGATGAGCAGTTCTTC. Translating gives CASSLALWTSGVDEQFF.

V usage is TRBV20-1 and J usage is TRBJ2-5, with D tentatively TRBD2 (5 bases). Germline loops: CDR1 DFQATT, CDR2 SNEGSKA (reference sequence). This CDR3 contains 11 residues. The V gene lost 6 bases and the J gene lost 5 bases, with 10 bases spanning the gap. The CDR3 DNA sequence: TGCAGTGCGCCGACTACGGAGACCCAGTACTTC. It is translated as CSAPTTETQYF.

This clone occurred a few times. The CDR3 DNA sequence: TGTGCCAGCAGCTTTCCAGAATTTGCTAACTATGGCTACACCTTC. Its translation is CASSFPEFANYGYTF. The rearrangement links TRBV7-2 to TRBJ1-2; D is unclear. With 3 bases removed from V and 0 bases from J, the gap between germline ends came to 11 bases. Germline V gene data show CDR1 as SGHTA and CDR2 as FQGNSA. This CDR3 is built from 15 residues.

The rearrangement links TRBV19 to TRBJ1-2, with a tentative D call TRBD1 (6 bases). From germline, CDR1 is LNHDA and CDR2 SQIVND (reference sequence). This CDR3 spans 14 amino acids. The V gene lost 7 bases and the J gene lost 0 bases, with 12 bases spanning the gap. CDR3 sequence reads: CASTKGVTNYGYTF. The DNA of the CDR3 is TGTGCCAGTACCAAGGGGGTGACTAACTATGGCTACACCTTC. Filled out from reference TRBV19 and TRBJ1-2, the complete variable domain reads DGGITQSPKYLFRKEGQNVTLSCEQNLNHDAMYWYRQDPGQGLRLIYYSQIVNDFQKGDIAEGYSVSREKKESFPLTVTSAQKNPTAFYLCASTKGVTNYGYTFGSGTRLTVV.

This clone was found a few times. The rearrangement links TRBV6-4 to TRBJ2-5, with D perhaps matching TRBD2 (6 bases). CDR1 is MRHNA and CDR2 is SNTAGT in the germline V gene. The length of the CDR3 is 13 residues. V gave up 11 bases and J gave up 3 bases, with 16 bases separating them. CDR3 amino acids: CARRGGQEETQYF. CDR3 nucleotide sequence: TGTGCCCGGAGAGGAGGGCAGGAAGAGACCCAGTACTTC.

This clone was seen just once. This chain links TRBV11-3 with TRBJ1-5; D gene ambiguous. The CDR3 loop spans 15 amino acids. Per germline, CDR1 SGHNT and CDR2 YENEEA. Trimming cost V 4 bases and J 1 base, with 11 bases left between them. This CDR3 is CASSCHGRSNQPQHF. CDR3 nucleotide sequence: TGTGCCAGCAGCTGCCACGGTCGGAGCAATCAGCCCCAGCATTTT.

The gene calls are TRBV19 and TRBJ1-1; 10 bases line up with TRBD1. The CDR3 loop spans 15 amino acids. V was clipped by 3 bases and J by 5 bases; unmatched bases: 6. The germline V gene encodes CDR1 LNHDA and CDR2 SQIVND (reference sequence). CDR3 protein: CASSIGQGVGTEAFF. In nucleotides, the CDR3 is TGTGCCAGTAGTATCGGACAGGGGGTAGGTACTGAAGCTTTCTTT.

The chain links TRBV9 to TRBJ1-3; D unclear. The CDR3 length is 17 residues. The V and J ends lost 2 bases and 0 bases respectively, with 15 bases between them. Germline CDR1 and CDR2: SGDLS and YYNGEE. CDR3 sequence reads: CASSVLPGELSGNTIYF. The CDR3 DNA reads as TGTGCCAGCAGCGTCCTCCCGGGAGAACTCTCTGGAAACACCATATATTTT.

This clone has a single count. V usage is TRBV11-2 and J usage is TRBJ1-2; TRBD1 matches at 8 bases. Germline CDR1 reads SGHAT; CDR2 reads FQNNGV. The ends lost 0 bases at V and 7 bases at J; junction bases unmatched: 7. The CDR3 covers 15 residues. Here the CDR3 DNA reads TGTGCCAGCAGCTTAGACCTGGACAGGGCTGGTGGCTACACCTTC. This gives the protein CASSLDLDRAGGYTF.